What follows is one T cell receptor beta chain and its context. These data originate in a study of blood T cell repertoires in COVID-19. Background on the study: Samples of COVID-19 (acute and convalescent) were obtained from the United States, Italy and Spain. PBMCs, B-cell-depleted T cells, or T cells were the source of the cDNA or gDNA that made up the material.

Methods used by the authors: Estimation of nucleated cell counts was performed using reference gene primer amplification. Profiling relied on immunoSEQ multiplex PCR, and the TCRdb table lists in-frame clones only, not all of them. V and J calls and clone size are as listed in that table; D and trimming were resolved from the DNA. The sample yields 90,000 to 150,000 clones, 80% to 90% seen once. Germline CDR1 and CDR2: SGDLS and YYNGEE. Unmatched junction bases numbered 9, after V lost 0 bases and J lost 6 bases. This CDR3 is built from 18 residues. The chain recombines TRBV9 with TRBJ2-1; 13 nucleotides align to TRBD2. Sequencing input: peripheral blood. This clonotype was obtained from a human donor with acute or convalescent COVID-19. The donor label of this sample is uncertain. CDR3 DNA: TGTGCCAGCAGCGTAGGTCCCCCACTAGCGGGGGGGCTCAATGAGCAGTTCTTC. It specifies CASSVGPPLAGGLNEQFF.